The 11 T cell receptor beta chains listed next were all sequenced from one sample in a study of metastatic and nonmetastatic thyroid tumors. With MiXCR, TCRdb reprocessed the PCR reads. The sample has 50,000 or so clones, more than 20% seen once. Every patient was untreated before thyroid surgery. The specimen sequenced was blood. These TCRs come from a male donor with papillary thyroid cancer or a benign thyroid nodule (not recorded which). Some clones in this sample may be carry-over from other donors' samples.

The chain combines TRBV25-1 with TRBJ1-1, with D possibly TRBD1 on 5 matching bases. Trimming took 6 bases from V and 3 from J, leaving 11 bases between them. Germline V gene data show CDR1 as MGHDK and CDR2 as SYGVNS. The CDR3 has 13 residues. The DNA of the CDR3 is TGTGCCAGCAGAGGGGTTGGTGACACTGAAGCTTTCTTT. Encoded protein: CASRGVGDTEAFF.

This clone was seen repeatedly, ten times or more. The rearrangement uses TRBV5-1 and TRBJ2-7, with 8 bases that match TRBD2. This CDR3 region has 14 residues. CDR1 is SGHRS and CDR2 is YFSETQ in the germline V gene. Unmatched junction bases numbered 10, after V lost 6 bases and J lost 5 bases. The CDR3 bases are TGCGCCAGCACCCCGGGGGGGATCAGGGACGAGCAGTACTTC. Its translation: CASTPGGIRDEQYF.

In its sample, this clone was seen many times. CDR3: CASSLGGRGDSPLHF. CDR3 sequence (DNA): TGTGCCAGCAGCTTAGGGGGCAGGGGGGATTCACCCCTCCACTTT. This chain joins TRBV7-9 and TRBJ1-6, with 7 bases fitting TRBD1. The CDR3 has 15 amino acids. Trimming removed 1 base from V and 8 bases from J; junction bases left unmatched: 5. CDR1 SEHNR and CDR2 FQNEAQ come from the germline V gene (reference sequence).

This clone was counted ten times or more. The chain links TRBV27 to TRBJ2-7; TRBD1 matches at 10 bases. V dropped 5 bases and J dropped 4; count of bases not matched to a gene: 5. Looked up from germline, CDR1 is MNHEY and CDR2 is SMNVEV (reference sequence). The CDR3 contains 14 residues. CDR3 DNA sequence: TGTGCCAGCAGTCACGGGGACAGGGGATACGAGCAGTACTTC. This translates into CASSHGDRGYEQYF.

Worth noting for this clone: An end of the junction does not agree with germline; a read error may underlie this. The V call is TRBV7-2, the J call TRBJ2-7; D gene uncertain. Germline V gene sequence: CDR1 SGHTA, CDR2 FQGNSA. CDR3 size: 15 residues. Here the CDR3 reads CSSSWGAPLSYEQYF. CDR3 coding DNA: TGTTCCAGTAGCTGGGGTGCCCCCCTCTCCTACGAGCAGTACTTC.

The sample holds a few counts of this clone. V and J are TRBV12-3 or TRBV12-4 and TRBJ2-7; possible D gene TRBD1, 7 bases. V was cut by 7 bases and J by 6 bases, with 16 bases left in between. This CDR3 has 13 residues. The CDR3 reads CASILTRGVEQYF. In DNA, the CDR3 is TGTGCCAGCATCCTAACCAGGGGGGTCGAGCAGTACTTC.

The rearrangement links TRBV20-1 to TRBJ2-4, with 14 bases fitting TRBD2. The trim removed 0 bases at V and 4 bases at J, leaving 5 bases unmatched. CDR3 length: 17 residues. CDR1 and CDR2 (germline): DFQATT, SNEGSKA (reference sequence). This CDR3 reads CSARDPGLAGGKNIQYF. CDR3 nucleotide sequence: TGCAGTGCTAGAGACCCCGGACTAGCGGGAGGTAAAAACATTCAGTACTTC.

At least ten counts were recorded for this clone. CDR3 sequence (DNA): TGTGCCAGCAGTTCCGGAGCGGGTGGGCTCGGCGATACGCAGTATTTT. Its protein is CASSSGAGGLGDTQYF. The chain joins TRBV12-3 or TRBV12-4 to TRBJ2-3; TRBD2 is a possible D gene (6 bases). The CDR3 consists of 16 residues. Trimming took 4 bases from V and 6 from J, leaving 20 bases between them.

At least ten counts were recorded for this clone. The rearrangement joins TRBV12-3 or TRBV12-4 to TRBJ2-3, with TRBD1 matching 7 bases. Trimming at V came to 6 bases and at J to 0 bases, leaving 3 bases not matched to a gene. The CDR3 covers 14 residues. CDR3 amino acids: CASRGTASTDTQYF. CDR3 nucleotide sequence: TGTGCCAGCAGGGGGACAGCAAGCACAGATACGCAGTATTTT.

In this sample, this clone turned up many times. The CDR3 loop is CASSLGHPNTGELFF. CDR3 in DNA: TGTGCCAGCTCACTAGGACATCCTAATACCGGGGAGCTGTTTTTT. V gene TRBV18 combines with J gene TRBJ2-2; D is perhaps TRBD1 (5 bases). In germline, CDR1 is KGHSH, CDR2 LQKENI. This CDR3 has 15 residues. V lost 4 bases and J lost 5, with 14 bases in between.

V is TRBV20-1 and J is TRBJ1-1; D gene ambiguous. The length of the CDR3 is 15 residues. Germline V CDR1 and CDR2: DFQATT, SNEGSKA (reference sequence). The V end lost 6 bases, the J end lost 0 bases, and 17 bases lay between the germline ends. The CDR3: CSAEAVKAMNTEAFF. The CDR3 nucleotides read TGCAGTGCGGAGGCGGTGAAGGCCATGAACACTGAAGCTTTCTTT.